This is a list of T cell receptor beta chains from one sample in a study of glioma-infiltrating T cells after dendritic cell vaccination. Here immunoSEQ multiplex PCR was the method, and the copy in TCRdb shows in-frame clones only, minus some. The sample yields more than 55,000 clones, roughly 84% seen once. Material: blood, obtained after dendritic cell vaccination. Receptors were obtained from a human donor with glioblastoma. Each CDR3 is given with its conserved first and last residue. D genes are given only for firm matches. Some rows mark clone size as missing; the rest say once, few, many or name a class of expanded clone.

D gene	V gene	clone size	J gene	CDR3 protein	CDR3 DNA
.	TRBV27	many	TRBJ1-5	CASSYETDPNQPQHF	TGTGCCAGCAGTTATGAGACAGACCCGAATCAGCCCCAGCATTTT
TRBD2	TRBV4-3	.	TRBJ2-3	CASSQGSGGGTDTQYF	TGCGCCAGCAGCCAAGGGAGCGGGGGGGGCACAGATACGCAGTATTTT
.	TRBV4-3	.	TRBJ1-2	CASSLASSNYGYTF	TGCGCCAGCAGCCTGGCTTCCTCTAACTATGGCTACACCTTC
.	TRBV30	.	TRBJ1-5	CAWSVYAQHRDSNQPQHF	TGTGCCTGGAGTGTATATGCCCAACACAGGGATAGCAATCAGCCCCAGCATTTT
.	TRBV29-1	.	TRBJ2-7	CSVTRPGTYEQYF	TGCAGCGTTACCAGGCCAGGGACCTACGAGCAGTACTTC
TRBD1	TRBV10-3	.	TRBJ1-5	CAISESARQGHQPQHF	TGTGCCATCAGTGAGTCGGCCCGACAGGGACATCAGCCCCAGCATTTT
TRBD1	TRBV5-5	.	TRBJ2-7	CASRWTGKDYEQYF	TGTGCCAGCAGGTGGACAGGGAAGGATTACGAGCAGTACTTC
.	TRBV19	.	TRBJ2-5	CATMGAWETQYF	TGTGCTACAATGGGGGCTTGGGAGACCCAGTACTTC
.	TRBV7-2	.	TRBJ2-7	CASSQTTGIYEQYF	TGCGCCAGCAGCCAAACGACAGGTATATACGAGCAGTACTTC
TRBD2	TRBV6-5	.	TRBJ2-2	CASSSAGAGELFF	TGTGCCAGCAGTTCAGCGGGGGCGGGGGAGCTGTTTTTT
TRBD2	TRBV4-1	.	TRBJ2-1	CASSQKLLAEIYNEQFF	TGCGCCAGCAGCCAGAAGTTACTAGCGGAGATCTACAATGAGCAGTTCTTC
TRBD1	TRBV30	.	TRBJ1-2	CAWSGGQGFYGYTF	TGTGCCTGGAGCGGGGGACAGGGATTCTATGGCTACACCTTC
.	TRBV19	.	TRBJ2-7	CASSIEAFPRREQYF	TGTGCCAGTAGTATTGAGGCTTTCCCCCGTCGGGAGCAGTACTTC
.	TRBV4-1	.	TRBJ1-4	CASSPGRGNEKLFF	TGCGCCAGCAGCCCAGGGAGGGGGAATGAAAAACTGTTTTTT
.	TRBV19	.	TRBJ2-5	CASSIGSRKETQYF	TGTGCCAGTAGTATAGGGAGTAGAAAAGAGACCCAGTACTTC
TRBD1	TRBV29-1	once	TRBJ2-6	CSVEDRGSAGANVLTF	TGCAGCGTGGAGGACAGGGGATCCGCTGGGGCCAACGTCCTGACTTTC
.	TRBV10-2	.	TRBJ2-3	CASSDDRGLDTQYF	TGCGCCAGCAGTGATGACCGGGGGTTAGATACGCAGTATTTT
.	TRBV7-2	.	TRBJ1-6	CASSPSGFKDSPLHF	TGTGCCAGCAGCCCCTCAGGGTTTAAGGATTCACCCCTCCACTTT
TRBD2	TRBV5-6	.	TRBJ2-1	CASSLAGGHYNEQFF	TGTGCCAGCAGCCTAGCGGGGGGCCATTACAATGAGCAGTTCTTC
.	TRBV6-5	.	TRBJ2-1	CASSFYRVDEQFF	TGTGCCAGCAGTTTTTACAGGGTGGATGAGCAGTTCTTC
TRBD1	TRBV2	.	TRBJ2-7	CASSVDRAGGEQYF	TGTGCCAGCAGTGTCGACAGGGCTGGGGGCGAGCAGTACTTC
TRBD1	TRBV25-1	once	TRBJ1-1	CASSEPWTGGTNTEAFF	TGTGCCAGCAGTGAACCGTGGACAGGGGGAACGAACACTGAAGCTTTCTTT
TRBD2	TRBV4-2	.	TRBJ2-1	CASSLPSSGGSYNEQFF	TGTGCCAGCAGCCTCCCTTCTAGCGGGGGTTCCTACAATGAGCAGTTCTTC
TRBD2	TRBV6-1	.	TRBJ2-7	CAILAGTVEQYF	TGTGCCATTTTAGCGGGGACGGTTGAGCAGTACTTC
TRBD1	TRBV6-5	.	TRBJ1-2	CASSTGEEYGYTF	TGTGCCAGCAGTACAGGGGAGGAATATGGCTACACCTTC
TRBD1	TRBV5-1	few	TRBJ1-2	CASSLSGTGDYGYTF	TGCGCCAGCAGCCTATCCGGGACAGGGGACTATGGCTACACCTTC
.	TRBV29-1	.	TRBJ2-1	CSVGTDYNEQFF	TGCAGCGTTGGGACAGACTACAATGAGCAGTTCTTC
.	TRBV5-1	.	TRBJ1-1	CATTVQEGTEAFF	TGCGCCACCACGGTCCAGGAGGGAACTGAAGCTTTCTTT
TRBD1	TRBV28	.	TRBJ1-1	CASSLTGGNTEAFF	TGTGCCAGCAGCCTGACAGGGGGGAACACTGAAGCTTTCTTT
TRBD1	TRBV15	.	TRBJ2-7	CATRQGQGDLEQYF	TGTGCCACACGCCAGGGACAGGGGGACCTGGAGCAGTACTTC
.	TRBV12-2	.	TRBJ1-5	CASRPDRERNQPQHF	TGTGCAAGTCGCCCGGACAGGGAACGCAATCAGCCCCAGCATTTT
.	TRBV19	.	TRBJ1-2	CASSTQGNYGYTF	TGTGCCAGTAGTACCCAGGGTAACTATGGCTACACCTTC
.	TRBV9	.	TRBJ2-3	CASSLPPDTGADTQYF	TGTGCCAGCAGCCTACCTCCGGACACTGGCGCAGATACGCAGTATTTT
TRBD1	TRBV6-1	few	TRBJ2-3	CASSGTGSATQYF	TGTGCCAGCAGTGGGACAGGTTCAGCTACGCAGTATTTT
.	TRBV7-8	.	TRBJ2-7	CASSSRIGGGRQLHF	TGTGCCAGCAGCTCCAGGATAGGGGGGGGGCGACAGTTGCACTTC
.	TRBV7-2	.	TRBJ1-2	CASSLMGQYGYTF	TGTGCCAGCAGCTTAATGGGGCAGTATGGCTACACCTTC